Listed here are 16 T cell receptor beta chains from one sample, sequenced in a study of control samples from healthy donors and cancer patients. Libraries were prepared by immunoSEQ multiplex PCR; TCRdb keeps only in-frame clonotypes and omits some of them. The sample yields 190,000 or so clones, just under 95% seen once. Sequenced material: blood. The receptor source for this set is a man aged 18 to 35 in good health.

The chain links TRBV6-5 to TRBJ2-7, with TRBD1 matching 7 bases. With V trimmed by 6 bases and J by 3 bases, 11 bases remained unmatched. This CDR3 spans 15 amino acids. Germline V gene sequence: CDR1 MNHEY, CDR2 SVGAGI. The CDR3 DNA reads as TGTGCCAGCAGCCCGTCCGGACAGGTGATCTACGAGCAGTACTTC. Its protein is CASSPSGQVIYEQYF.

V and J are TRBV24-1 and TRBJ2-3; D possibly uses TRBD1 or TRBD2 (6 bases each). The CDR3 is made up of 15 amino acids. Per germline, CDR1 KGHDR and CDR2 SFDVKD. The V gene lost 6 bases and the J gene lost 10 bases, with 22 bases spanning the gap. The CDR3 nucleotides read TGTGCCACCAGTCTACAGGGACTGTTGAGATACGCGCAGTATTTT. Protein sequence: CATSLQGLLRYAQYF.

The chain carries TRBV7-8 and TRBJ1-2, with 8 bases lining up with TRBD1. Germline V lookup: CDR1 SGHVS, CDR2 FQNEAQ. The trim removed 5 bases at V and 4 bases at J, leaving 6 bases unmatched. The CDR3 runs to 14 residues. The CDR3, as DNA: TGTGCCAGCAGCCCAGACAGGGGTGGCTATGGCTACACCTTC. Protein: CASSPDRGGYGYTF. The full variable domain, its missing parts supplied by reference TRBV7-8 and TRBJ1-2, is GAGVSQSPRYKVAKRGQDVALRCDPISGHVSLFWYQQALGQGPEFLTYFQNEAQLDKSGLPSDRFFAERPEGSVSTLKIQRTQQEDSAVYLCASSPDRGGYGYTFGSGTRLTVV.

J is TRBJ1-5 and V is TRBV6-5; tentatively, D is TRBD1 (5 bases). Trimming cost V 6 bases and J 4 bases, with 7 bases left between them. This CDR3 spans 12 amino acids. Germline assignment: CDR1 MNHEY and CDR2 SVGAGI. The CDR3 here is CASRRGNQPQHF. CDR3 DNA: TGTGCCAGCAGAAGGGGAAATCAGCCCCAGCATTTT.

In DNA form, the CDR3 reads TGTGCCAGCAGTTACTCGCTAGCGGGGGGGCCAGATACGCAGTATTTT. It translates to CASSYSLAGGPDTQYF. This chain connects TRBV6-5 to TRBJ2-3, with 12 bases aligning to TRBD2. Trimming at V came to 0 bases and at J to 4 bases, leaving 2 bases not matched to a gene. There are 16 residues in the CDR3. The germline CDR1 and CDR2 sequences are MNHEY and SVGAGI.

The chain uses TRBV2 and TRBJ2-3; D gene ambiguous. The CDR3 runs to 13 residues. V lost 8 bases and J lost 0, with 9 bases in between. Germline-derived CDR1 and CDR2 are SNHLY and FYNNEI. The CDR3 here is CASRRRSTDTQYF. In DNA, the CDR3 is TGTGCCAGCCGAAGGCGTAGCACAGATACGCAGTATTTT.

The chain couples TRBV28 to TRBJ1-2; 10 positions agree with TRBD1. J lost 7 bases, V lost 6 bases, and 11 bases had no gene match. Germline V gene sequence: CDR1 MDHEN, CDR2 SYDVKM. The CDR3 spans 15 residues. The CDR3 coding sequence is TGTGCCAGCAGCCTCCAGACAGGGGGCGTCGGTGGCTACACCTTC. This translates into CASSLQTGGVGGYTF.

The chain couples TRBV5-6 to TRBJ2-6; perhaps TRBD2 as D (5 bases). V shed 0 bases and J shed 8 bases, with 12 bases lying between them. Germline loops: CDR1 SGHDT, CDR2 YYEEEE. The CDR3 spans 15 residues. CDR3 sequence (DNA): TGTGCCAGCAGCTTGGCGGCCGGGATTCCCAACGTCCTGACTTTC. It translates to CASSLAAGIPNVLTF.

The chain links TRBV5-1 to TRBJ1-3; no definite D call. Trimming pared 4 bases from V and 3 bases from J, leaving 8 bases between. This CDR3 has 13 amino acids. CDR1 is SGHRS, CDR2 YFSETQ, per germline. This CDR3 is CASSPYIGNTIYF. CDR3 nucleotides: TGCGCCAGCAGCCCCTACATTGGAAACACCATATATTTT.

This chain connects TRBV12-5 to TRBJ1-1, with D perhaps TRBD1 (5 bases). This CDR3 comprises 15 residues. Between the trimmed V and J ends, which lost 6 bases and 1 base, there was a span of 15 bases. Per germline, CDR1 LGHNT and CDR2 FRNRAP. The CDR3 bases are TGTGCTAGTGGGTTAGCGGGACTTGGGAACACTGAAGCTTTCTTT. Its protein is CASGLAGLGNTEAFF.

The chain recombines TRBV6-1 with TRBJ1-5, with 9 bases matching TRBD1. The CDR3 extends over 16 amino acids. In germline, CDR1 is MNHNS, CDR2 SASEGT. V dropped 4 bases and J dropped 1; count of bases not matched to a gene: 5. The chain's CDR3 is CASSAWDRESNQPQHF. The CDR3 DNA follows: TGTGCCAGCAGTGCCTGGGACAGGGAAAGCAATCAGCCCCAGCATTTT.

The chain employs TRBV11-1 and TRBJ2-7; the D is unclear. This CDR3 is built from 11 residues. Between the trimmed V and J ends, which lost 6 bases and 2 bases, there was a span of 5 bases. Looked up from germline, CDR1 is SGHAT and CDR2 is FQDESV (reference sequence). The CDR3 DNA reads TGTGCCAGCAGTTATACCTACGAGCAGTACTTC. Its translation: CASSYTYEQYF.

This clone was recorded only once. The chain combines TRBV6-6 with TRBJ2-5, with D perhaps matching TRBD2 (6 bases). The ends were cut back, 1 base at V and 5 bases at J, with 14 bases in the middle. Germline assignment: CDR1 MNHNY and CDR2 SVGAGI (reference sequence). CDR3 length: 15 residues. This CDR3 is CASSYLRLEGETQYF. The CDR3, as DNA: TGTGCCAGCAGTTACTTACGACTAGAGGGGGAGACCCAGTACTTC.

The chain has TRBV3-1 (or the pseudogene TRBV3-2) and TRBJ1-2; 12 nucleotides agree with TRBD1. Per germline, CDR1 LGHDT and CDR2 YNNKEL (reference sequence). There are 16 residues in the CDR3. The V gene end was trimmed by 5 bases and the J gene end by 5 bases; junction bases not matched to a gene: 9. The CDR3: CASSKGDRGQKYGYTF. Here the CDR3 DNA reads TGTGCCAGCAGCAAGGGGGACAGGGGGCAAAAATATGGCTACACCTTC.

The chain couples TRBV12-5 to TRBJ2-3; the D gene is possibly TRBD2 (6 bases). CDR1 and CDR2 from the germline V gene are LGHNT and FRNRAP. The CDR3 totals 17 residues. With 1 base removed from V and 0 bases from J, the gap between germline ends came to 14 bases. The CDR3 loop is CASGLGLPGLSTDTQYF. CDR3 bases: TGTGCTAGTGGTTTGGGTTTACCGGGACTGAGCACAGATACGCAGTATTTT.

The V call is TRBV7-2, the J call TRBJ2-5; the D is unclear. This CDR3 has 11 residues. Germline CDR1 reads SGHTA; CDR2 reads FQGNSA. V lost 3 bases to trimming and J lost 5 bases, with 4 bases between them. The CDR3 spells CASSFMETQYF. In DNA form, the CDR3 reads TGTGCCAGCAGCTTCATGGAGACCCAGTACTTC. The entire variable domain, with the rest obtained from reference TRBV7-2 and TRBJ2-5, is as follows: GAGVSQSPSNKVTEKGKDVELRCDPISGHTALYWYRQSLGQGLEFLIYFQGNSAPDKSGLPSDRFSAERTGGSVSTLTIQRTQQEDSAVYLCASSFMETQYFGPGTRLLVL.